The 9 T cell receptor beta chains given below trace back to one sample, sequenced in a study of OX40 agonist ivuxolimab in advanced cancers. Profiling relied on immunoSEQ multiplex PCR, and the TCRdb table lists in-frame clones only, not all of them. The table lists about 81,000 clones, 80% to 90% of them singletons. The sequencing used CD4+ or CD8+ T cells sorted from blood, collected in a trial of the OX40 agonist ivuxolimab. The receptors stem from an adult with an advanced solid tumor such as melanoma, head and neck, liver or kidney cancer.

The gene calls are TRBV28 and TRBJ2-1; 9 bases are a match to TRBD2. CDR3 length equals 17 residues. CDR1 is MDHEN, CDR2 SYDVKM, per germline. V lost 4 bases to trimming and J lost 4 bases; unmatched junction nucleotides: 11. This chain's CDR3 is CASSSAGTAGGYNEQFF. Written as DNA, the CDR3 is TGTGCCAGCAGTTCAGCGGGAACTGCGGGGGGGTACAATGAGCAGTTCTTC.

Only a few counts were recorded for this clone. V is TRBV5-5 and J is TRBJ2-1; 13 positions match TRBD2. With V trimmed by 1 base and J by 5 bases, 15 bases remained unmatched. This CDR3 has 20 residues. CDR1 is SGHKS and CDR2 is YYEKEE in the germline V gene (reference sequence). CDR3 sequence: CASSLPLGLAGESSNNEQFF. The CDR3 DNA follows: TGTGCCAGCAGCTTGCCCCTCGGACTAGCGGGAGAGAGTTCAAACAATGAGCAGTTCTTC.

The gene calls are TRBV5-1 and TRBJ2-3; D possibly corresponds to TRBD2 (5 bases). V was trimmed by 0 bases and J by 4 bases, leaving 9 bases between them. Germline V lookup: CDR1 SGHRS, CDR2 YFSETQ. This CDR3 is 14 amino acids long. For the CDR3, the DNA is TGCGCCAGCAGCTTGGCTAGCTCAGCAGATACGCAGTATTTT. It translates to CASSLASSADTQYF.

This clone was seen once. The chain carries TRBV5-5 and TRBJ2-5, with D perhaps TRBD1 (6 bases). V was pared by 1 base and J by 2 bases, with 12 bases between. Germline-derived CDR1 and CDR2 are SGHKS and YYEKEE (reference sequence). CDR3 length equals 15 residues. The CDR3 DNA is TGTGCCAGCAGCTTGACGGGACACTCGCAAGAGACCCAGTACTTC. Its translation is CASSLTGHSQETQYF.

This clone was seen once. The chain joins TRBV7-3 to TRBJ2-1; 13 bases align to TRBD2. The V gene end was trimmed by 5 bases and the J gene end by 8 bases; junction bases not matched to a gene: 6. Germline V gene lookup returns CDR1 SGHTA and CDR2 FQGTGA. The CDR3 is 15 amino acids. The CDR3 DNA sequence: TGTGCCAGCAGCAAGGGACTAGCGGGGAGGGATGAGCAGTTCTTC. Protein: CASSKGLAGRDEQFF.

This clone was recorded only once. This sequence joins TRBV5-1 and TRBJ2-2, with no clear D. Trimming stripped 8 bases from V and 5 bases from J, with 16 bases between. This CDR3 region has 14 residues. Germline-derived CDR1 and CDR2 are SGHRS and YFSETQ. This CDR3 reads CARGAKDRTGELFF. The CDR3 bases are TGCGCCAGAGGTGCGAAGGATAGGACCGGGGAGCTGTTTTTT.

This chain uses TRBV30 with TRBJ1-6; no reliable D call. The V and J ends lost 2 bases and 11 bases respectively, with 22 bases between them. Germline V lookup: CDR1 GTSNPN, CDR2 SVGIG (reference sequence). The CDR3 has 16 residues. The CDR3 spells CAWSYGGGQRIAPLHF. The DNA for the CDR3 is TGTGCCTGGAGTTATGGTGGTGGTCAGCGAATCGCACCCCTCCACTTT.

J is TRBJ2-5 and V is TRBV7-2, with 9 bases that match TRBD2. The ends lost 5 bases at V and 5 bases at J; junction bases unmatched: 6. The CDR3 length is 14 residues. Germline V gene lookup returns CDR1 SGHTA and CDR2 FQGNSA. The chain's CDR3 is CASSVAGGMETQYF. CDR3 DNA sequence: TGTGCCAGCAGCGTGGCGGGAGGGATGGAGACCCAGTACTTC.

The chain recombines TRBV4-1 with TRBJ2-2, with 7 nucleotides matching TRBD1. Germline V CDR1 and CDR2: MGHRA, YSYEKL. This CDR3 is built from 15 residues. V was clipped by 1 base and J by 5 bases; unmatched bases: 4. Written as DNA, the CDR3 is TGCGCCAGCAGCCAAGGCCTCAGGGGGACCGGGGAGCTGTTTTTT. Translation: CASSQGLRGTGELFF.